This TCR beta chain is drawn from a study of shared clonotypes between healthy human individuals. Whole-study results and caveats: Researchers found naive subsets generally carried larger estimated richness than memory subsets. A handful of donors showed sharing of around 5% of naive CD4 clonotypes.

With regard to this clone: Its specificity is not known.

Profiling relied on immunoSEQ multiplex PCR, and the TCRdb table lists in-frame clones only, not all of them. This repertoire shows millions of clones, around nine tenths found once; its top ten account for over 0.12%. Germline loops: CDR1 ENHRY, CDR2 SYGVKD. The CDR3 consists of 13 residues. Trimming took 4 bases from V and 8 from J, leaving 14 bases between them. This TCR was sampled from a young man in good health. The rearrangement links TRBV10-3 to TRBJ1-2, with unresolved D. Material for sequencing was naive CD4+ T cells sorted from blood. The subset: CD45RA+ positively selected. The CDR3 here is CAISGYRVEGYTF. Here the CDR3 DNA reads TGTGCCATCAGTGGGTATAGGGTGGAGGGCTACACCTTC.